This T cell receptor (beta chain) was found in a study of blood T cell repertoires in COVID-19. On the study more broadly: Collection of acute and convalescent COVID-19 samples took place in the United States, Italy and Spain.

Authors' methods: Estimated nucleated cell counts came from reference gene primer amplification. Some clones are missing from TCRdb's copy, which holds only in-frame ones; the method was immunoSEQ multiplex PCR. The V and J calls and clone size were taken over from that table, and D and trimming were inferred from the DNA. The sample has 150,000 to 200,000 clones; 85% to 90% are singletons. The CDR3 runs 16 residues. Sequences were obtained from peripheral blood. This TCR was recovered from a woman between 55 and 75 years old with acute or convalescent COVID-19. The V and J genes are TRBV1 and TRBJ1-5; TRBD1, the table's D call, lacks a check against the DNA. TRBV1 is an annotated pseudogene. The CDR3 nucleotides are TGCACCAGCAGCCAAGGGGGCCGAAATAGCAATCAGCCCCAGCATTTT. It is translated as CTSSQGGRNSNQPQHF.